The clone carrying this T cell receptor beta chain appeared once. Random hexamers were used to reverse transcribe the RNA input (roughly 0.5 to 1 ug). One entry per CDR3 protein results from TCRdb running MiXCR on the immunoSEQ multiplex PCR reads. Seen here are under 200,000 distinct CDR3 sequences, roughly nine tenths observed once, and the top ten hold 0.075% to 0.095%. From blood CD8+ and CD4+ T cells, TCR beta sequences were generated. It was negative isolation that provided the CD8+ and CD4+ T cells, whereas TEMRA cells were enriched by FACS. Per germline, CDR1 LGHDT and CDR2 YNNKEL (reference sequence). This CDR3 contains 17 residues. After removal of 4 bases from V and 4 bases from J, the junction contained 10 bases not matched to a gene. The sample is drawn from a study of CD8 T cells in Susac syndrome. Study-wide background: Of the sequenced Susac syndrome patients, six had active disease and about eight were in remission.

This chain links TRBV3-1 with TRBJ1-6; 7 nucleotides align to TRBD1. This TCR derives from a human donor with Susac syndrome. Specimen: CD4+ T cells from PBMCs. The CDR3 region has the DNA TGTGCCAGCAGCCCGAGACGCGGGACAGAATATAATTCACCCCTCCACTTT. As protein: CASSPRRGTEYNSPLHF. Full variable domain (rest looked up from reference TRBV3-1 and TRBJ1-6): DTAVSQTPKYLVTQMGNDKSIKCEQNLGHDTMYWYKQDSKKFLKIMFSYNNKELIINETVPNRFSPKSPDKAHLNLHINSLELGDSAVYFCASSPRRGTEYNSPLHFGNGTRLTVT.